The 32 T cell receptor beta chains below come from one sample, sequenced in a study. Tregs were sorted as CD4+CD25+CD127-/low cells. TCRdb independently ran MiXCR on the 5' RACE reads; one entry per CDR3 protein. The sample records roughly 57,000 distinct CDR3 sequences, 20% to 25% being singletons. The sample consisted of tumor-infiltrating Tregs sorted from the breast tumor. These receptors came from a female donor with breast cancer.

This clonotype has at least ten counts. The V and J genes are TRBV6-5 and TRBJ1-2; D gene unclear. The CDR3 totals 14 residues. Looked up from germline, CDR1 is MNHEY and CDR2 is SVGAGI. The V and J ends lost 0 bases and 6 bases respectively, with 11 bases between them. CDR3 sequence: CASSYSWGGNGYTF. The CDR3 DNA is TGTGCCAGCAGTTACTCTTGGGGAGGGAATGGCTACACCTTC.

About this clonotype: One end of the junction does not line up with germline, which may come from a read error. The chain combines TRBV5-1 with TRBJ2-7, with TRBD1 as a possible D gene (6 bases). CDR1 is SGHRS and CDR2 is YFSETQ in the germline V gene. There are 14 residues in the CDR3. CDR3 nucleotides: TGCGCCAGCAGCGCGACAGGATTCTCCTACGAGCAGCACTTC. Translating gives CASSATGFSYEQHF. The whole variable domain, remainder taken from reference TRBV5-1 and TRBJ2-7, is KAGVTQTPRYLIKTRGQQVTLSCSPISGHRSVSWYQQTPGQGLQFLFEYFSETQRNKGNFPGRFSGRQFSNSRSEMNVSTLELGDSALYLCASSATGFSYEQHFGPGTRLTVT.

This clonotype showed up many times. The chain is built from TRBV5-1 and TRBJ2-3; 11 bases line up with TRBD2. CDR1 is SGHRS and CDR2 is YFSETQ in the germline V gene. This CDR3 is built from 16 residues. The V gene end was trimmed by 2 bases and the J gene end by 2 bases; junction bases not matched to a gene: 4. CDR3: CASSFRLAGNTDTQYF. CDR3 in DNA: TGCGCCAGCAGCTTCCGACTAGCGGGGAACACAGATACGCAGTATTTT.

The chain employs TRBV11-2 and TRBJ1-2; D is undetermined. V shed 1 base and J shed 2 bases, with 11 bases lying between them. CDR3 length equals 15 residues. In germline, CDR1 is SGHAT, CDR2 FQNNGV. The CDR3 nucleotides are TGTGCCAGCAGCTTAGGGAGGGCGGGGAACTATGGCTACACCTTC. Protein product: CASSLGRAGNYGYTF.

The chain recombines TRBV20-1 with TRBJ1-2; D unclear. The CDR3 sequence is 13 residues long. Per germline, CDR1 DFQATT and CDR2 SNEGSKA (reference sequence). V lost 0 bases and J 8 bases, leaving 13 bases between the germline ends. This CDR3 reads CSARDPDSEGYTF. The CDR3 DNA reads TGCAGTGCTAGAGATCCGGACTCCGAGGGCTACACCTTC.

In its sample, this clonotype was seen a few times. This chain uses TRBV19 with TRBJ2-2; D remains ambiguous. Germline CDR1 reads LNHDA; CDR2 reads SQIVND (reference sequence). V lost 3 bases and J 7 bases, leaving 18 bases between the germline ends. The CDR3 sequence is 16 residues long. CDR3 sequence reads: CASSIGASLGFGELFF. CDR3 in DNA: TGTGCCAGTAGTATTGGTGCCAGCCTCGGTTTCGGGGAGCTGTTTTTT.

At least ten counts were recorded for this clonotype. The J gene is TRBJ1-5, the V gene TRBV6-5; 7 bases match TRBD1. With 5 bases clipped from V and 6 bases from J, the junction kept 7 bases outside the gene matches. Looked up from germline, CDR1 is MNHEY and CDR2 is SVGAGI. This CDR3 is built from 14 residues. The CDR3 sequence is CASSPDRVGQPQHF. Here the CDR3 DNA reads TGTGCCAGCAGTCCTGACAGGGTTGGTCAGCCCCAGCATTTT.

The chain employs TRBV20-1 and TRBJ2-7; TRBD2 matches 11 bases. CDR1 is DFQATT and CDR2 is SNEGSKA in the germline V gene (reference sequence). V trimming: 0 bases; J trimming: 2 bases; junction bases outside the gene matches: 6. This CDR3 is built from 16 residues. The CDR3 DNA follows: TGCAGTGCTAGAGATCCGGGGACTAGCGGAGCCTACGAGCAGTACTTC. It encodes CSARDPGTSGAYEQYF.

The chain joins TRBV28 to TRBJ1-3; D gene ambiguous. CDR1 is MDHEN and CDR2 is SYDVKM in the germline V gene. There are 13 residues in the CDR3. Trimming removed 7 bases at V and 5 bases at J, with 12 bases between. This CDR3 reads CASTGGSRNTIYF. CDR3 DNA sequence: TGTGCCAGCACGGGAGGGTCTCGAAACACCATATATTTT. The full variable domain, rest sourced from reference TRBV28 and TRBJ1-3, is DVKVTQSSRYLVKRTGEKVFLECVQDMDHENMFWYRQDPGLGLRLIYFSYDVKMKEKGDIPEGYSVSREKKERFSLILESASTNQTSMYLCASTGGSRNTIYFGEGSWLTVV.

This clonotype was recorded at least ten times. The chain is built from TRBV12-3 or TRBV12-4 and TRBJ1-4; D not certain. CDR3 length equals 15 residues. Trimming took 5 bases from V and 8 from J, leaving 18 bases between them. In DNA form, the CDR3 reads TGTGCCAGCAGTGACTCTAAGGGATTAAAGGAAAAACTGTTTTTT. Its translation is CASSDSKGLKEKLFF.

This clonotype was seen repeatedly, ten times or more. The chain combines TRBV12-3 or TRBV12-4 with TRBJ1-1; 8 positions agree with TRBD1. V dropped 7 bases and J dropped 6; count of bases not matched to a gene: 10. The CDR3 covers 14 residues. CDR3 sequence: CASTWGAQGAEAFF. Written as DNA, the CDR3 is TGTGCCAGCACCTGGGGGGCACAGGGGGCTGAAGCTTTCTTT.

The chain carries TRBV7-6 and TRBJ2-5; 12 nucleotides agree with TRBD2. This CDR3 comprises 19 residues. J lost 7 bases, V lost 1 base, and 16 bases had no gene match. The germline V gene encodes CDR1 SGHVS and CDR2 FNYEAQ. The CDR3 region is CASSLGQGASGRAGGTQYF. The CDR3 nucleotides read TGTGCCAGCAGCTTAGGGCAGGGTGCTAGCGGGAGGGCCGGCGGGACCCAGTACTTC.

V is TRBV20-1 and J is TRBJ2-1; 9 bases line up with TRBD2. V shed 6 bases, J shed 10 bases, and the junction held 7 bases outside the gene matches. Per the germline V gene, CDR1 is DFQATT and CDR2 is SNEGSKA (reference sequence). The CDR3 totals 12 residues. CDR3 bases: TGCAGTGCAGGGGGCGGGAGGGCCGAGCAGTTCTTC. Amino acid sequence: CSAGGGRAEQFF.

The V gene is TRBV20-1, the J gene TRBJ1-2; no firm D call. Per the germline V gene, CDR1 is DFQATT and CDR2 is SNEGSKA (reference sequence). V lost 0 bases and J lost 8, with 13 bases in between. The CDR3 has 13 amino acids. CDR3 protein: CSARDSMASGYTF. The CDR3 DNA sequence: TGCAGTGCTAGAGATTCTATGGCCTCGGGCTACACCTTC.

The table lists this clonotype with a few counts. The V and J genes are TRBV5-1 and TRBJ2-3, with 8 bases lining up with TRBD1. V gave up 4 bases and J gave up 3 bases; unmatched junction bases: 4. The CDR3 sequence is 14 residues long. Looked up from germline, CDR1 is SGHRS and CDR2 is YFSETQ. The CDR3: CASSLGQETDTQYF. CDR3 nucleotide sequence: TGCGCCAGCAGCCTGGGACAGGAGACAGATACGCAGTATTTT.

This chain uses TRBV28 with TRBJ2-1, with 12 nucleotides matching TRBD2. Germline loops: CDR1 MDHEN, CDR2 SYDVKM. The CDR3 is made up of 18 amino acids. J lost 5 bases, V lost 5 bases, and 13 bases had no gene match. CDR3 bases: TGTGCCAGCAGTCCGTCCGGGACTAGCGGGTTTCGAAACAATGAGCAGTTCTTC. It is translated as CASSPSGTSGFRNNEQFF.

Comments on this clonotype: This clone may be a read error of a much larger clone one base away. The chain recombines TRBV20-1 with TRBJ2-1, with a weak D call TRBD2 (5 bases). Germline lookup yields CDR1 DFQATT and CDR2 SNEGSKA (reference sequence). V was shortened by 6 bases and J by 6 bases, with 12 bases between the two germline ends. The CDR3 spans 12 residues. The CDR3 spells CSAPRTPNEQFF. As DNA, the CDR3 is TGCAGTGCCCCGCGGACTCCCAATGAGCAGTTCTTC.

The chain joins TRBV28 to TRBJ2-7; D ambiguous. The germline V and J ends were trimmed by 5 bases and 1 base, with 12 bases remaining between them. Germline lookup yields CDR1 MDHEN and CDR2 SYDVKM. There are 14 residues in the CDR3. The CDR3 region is CASSPGRASYEQYF. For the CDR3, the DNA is TGTGCCAGCAGTCCAGGACGGGCGTCCTACGAGCAGTACTTC.

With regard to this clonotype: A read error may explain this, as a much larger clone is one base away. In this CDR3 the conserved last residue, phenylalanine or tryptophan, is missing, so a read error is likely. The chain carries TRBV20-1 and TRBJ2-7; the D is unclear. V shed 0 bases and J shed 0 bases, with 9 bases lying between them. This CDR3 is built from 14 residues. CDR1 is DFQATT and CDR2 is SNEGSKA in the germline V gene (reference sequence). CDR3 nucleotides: TGCAGTGCTAGAGATCCTGGCAGCTCCTACGAGCAGTACTCC. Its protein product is CSARDPGSSYEQYS.

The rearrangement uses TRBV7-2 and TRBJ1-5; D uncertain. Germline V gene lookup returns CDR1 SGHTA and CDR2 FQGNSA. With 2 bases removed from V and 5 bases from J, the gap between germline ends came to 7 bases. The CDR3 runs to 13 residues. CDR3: CASSLSPHQPQHF. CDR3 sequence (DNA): TGTGCCAGCAGCTTAAGCCCGCATCAGCCCCAGCATTTT.

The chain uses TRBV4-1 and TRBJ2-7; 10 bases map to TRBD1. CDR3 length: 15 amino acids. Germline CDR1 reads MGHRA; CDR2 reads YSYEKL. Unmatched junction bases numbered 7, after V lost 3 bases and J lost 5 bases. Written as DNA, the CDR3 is TGCGCCAGCAGCCAGCAAGGGGACAGGGGTCACGAGCAGTACTTC. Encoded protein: CASSQQGDRGHEQYF.

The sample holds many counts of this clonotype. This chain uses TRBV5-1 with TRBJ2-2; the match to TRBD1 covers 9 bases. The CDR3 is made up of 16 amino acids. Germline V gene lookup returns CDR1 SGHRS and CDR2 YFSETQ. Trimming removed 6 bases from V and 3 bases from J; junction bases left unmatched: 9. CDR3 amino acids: CASTEDRGLDTGELFF. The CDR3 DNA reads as TGCGCCAGCACTGAGGACAGGGGATTGGACACCGGGGAGCTGTTTTTT. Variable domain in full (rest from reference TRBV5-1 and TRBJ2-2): KAGVTQTPRYLIKTRGQQVTLSCSPISGHRSVSWYQQTPGQGLQFLFEYFSETQRNKGNFPGRFSGRQFSNSRSEMNVSTLELGDSALYLCASTEDRGLDTGELFFGEGSRLTVL.

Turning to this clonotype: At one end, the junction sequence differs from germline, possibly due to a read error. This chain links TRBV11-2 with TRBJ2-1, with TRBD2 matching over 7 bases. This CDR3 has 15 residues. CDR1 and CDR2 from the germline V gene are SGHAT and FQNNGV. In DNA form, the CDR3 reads TGTGCCAGCAGCAAATCCGGGACTAAGTACAATGAGCAGCTCTTC. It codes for CASSKSGTKYNEQLF. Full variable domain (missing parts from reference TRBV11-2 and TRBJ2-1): EAGVAQSPRYKIIEKRQSVAFWCNPISGHATLYWYQQILGQGPKLLIQFQNNGVVDDSQLPKDRFSAERLKGVDSTLKIQPAKLEDSAVYLCASSKSGTKYNEQLFGPGTRLTVL.

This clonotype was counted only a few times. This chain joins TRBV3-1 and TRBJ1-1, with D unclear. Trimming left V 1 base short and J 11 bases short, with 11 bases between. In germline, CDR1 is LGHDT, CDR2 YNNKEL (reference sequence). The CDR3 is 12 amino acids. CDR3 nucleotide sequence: TGTGCCAGCAGCCAAGGGCGGTTAAGGGCTTTCTTT. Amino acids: CASSQGRLRAFF.

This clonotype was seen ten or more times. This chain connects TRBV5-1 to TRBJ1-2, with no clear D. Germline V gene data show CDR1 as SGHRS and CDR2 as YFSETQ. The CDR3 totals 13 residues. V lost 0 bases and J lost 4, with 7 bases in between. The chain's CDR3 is CASSLGGAYGYTF. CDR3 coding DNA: TGCGCCAGCAGCTTGGGAGGCGCCTATGGCTACACCTTC.

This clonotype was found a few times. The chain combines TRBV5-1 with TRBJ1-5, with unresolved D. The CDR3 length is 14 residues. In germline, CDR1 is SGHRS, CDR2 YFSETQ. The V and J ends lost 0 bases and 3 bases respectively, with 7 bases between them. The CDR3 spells CASSLGRHNQPQHF. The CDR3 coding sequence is TGCGCCAGCAGCTTGGGCAGGCACAATCAGCCCCAGCATTTT. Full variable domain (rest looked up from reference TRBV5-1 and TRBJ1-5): KAGVTQTPRYLIKTRGQQVTLSCSPISGHRSVSWYQQTPGQGLQFLFEYFSETQRNKGNFPGRFSGRQFSNSRSEMNVSTLELGDSALYLCASSLGRHNQPQHFGDGTRLSIL.

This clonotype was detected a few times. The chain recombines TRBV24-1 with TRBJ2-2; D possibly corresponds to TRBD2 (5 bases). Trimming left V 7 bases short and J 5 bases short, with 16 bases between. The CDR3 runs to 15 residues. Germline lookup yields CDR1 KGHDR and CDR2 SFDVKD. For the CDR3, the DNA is TGTGCCACCAGAGAGGGCAAGGCGAGGACCGGGGAGCTGTTTTTT. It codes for CATREGKARTGELFF.

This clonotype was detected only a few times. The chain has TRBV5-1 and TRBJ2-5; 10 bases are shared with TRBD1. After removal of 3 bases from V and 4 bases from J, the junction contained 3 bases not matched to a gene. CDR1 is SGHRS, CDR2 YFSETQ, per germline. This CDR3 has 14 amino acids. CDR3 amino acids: CASSSDRGVETQYF. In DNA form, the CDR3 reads TGCGCCAGCAGCTCGGACAGGGGGGTAGAGACCCAGTACTTC.

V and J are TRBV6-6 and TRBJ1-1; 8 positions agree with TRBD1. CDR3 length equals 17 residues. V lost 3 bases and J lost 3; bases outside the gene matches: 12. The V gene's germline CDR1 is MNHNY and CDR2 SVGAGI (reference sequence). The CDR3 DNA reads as TGTGCCAGCAGTTATGGGAGACAGGGGTTATGGGACACTGAAGCTTTCTTT. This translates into CASSYGRQGLWDTEAFF.

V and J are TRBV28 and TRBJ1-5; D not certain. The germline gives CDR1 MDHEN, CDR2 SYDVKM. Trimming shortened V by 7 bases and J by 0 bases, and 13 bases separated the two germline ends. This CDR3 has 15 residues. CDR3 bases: TGTGCCAGCAAGGAAGGCGGAGATAGCAATCAGCCCCAGCATTTT. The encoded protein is CASKEGGDSNQPQHF.

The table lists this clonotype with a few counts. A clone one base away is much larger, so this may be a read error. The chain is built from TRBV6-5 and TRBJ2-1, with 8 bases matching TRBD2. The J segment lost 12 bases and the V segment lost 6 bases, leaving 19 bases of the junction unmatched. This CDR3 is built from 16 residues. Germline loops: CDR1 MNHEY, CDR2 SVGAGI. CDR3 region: CASRSLLNRAGGGQFF. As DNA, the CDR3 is TGTGCCAGCAGATCCCTCCTAAATAGGGCGGGAGGAGGGCAGTTCTTC.

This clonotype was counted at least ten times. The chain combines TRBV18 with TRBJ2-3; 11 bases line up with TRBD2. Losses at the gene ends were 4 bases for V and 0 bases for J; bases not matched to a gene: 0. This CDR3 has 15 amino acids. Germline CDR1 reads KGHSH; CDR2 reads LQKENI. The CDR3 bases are TGTGCCAGCTCACGGACTAGCGGGAGCACAGATACGCAGTATTTT. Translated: CASSRTSGSTDTQYF.